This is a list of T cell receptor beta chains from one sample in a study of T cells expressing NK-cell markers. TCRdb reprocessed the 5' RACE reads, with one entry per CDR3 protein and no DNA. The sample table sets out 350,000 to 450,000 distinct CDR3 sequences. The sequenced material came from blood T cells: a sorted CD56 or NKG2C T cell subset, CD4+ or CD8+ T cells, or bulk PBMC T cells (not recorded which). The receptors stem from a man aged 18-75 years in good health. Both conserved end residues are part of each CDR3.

CDR3 protein: CASSPTSGGASYNEQFF
V gene: TRBV7-2
J gene: TRBJ2-1

CDR3 protein: CASSPRGSYGYTF
V gene: TRBV27
J gene: TRBJ1-2

CDR3 protein: CASSLGYNTEAFF
V gene: TRBV7-3
J gene: TRBJ1-1

CDR3 protein: CASSVRGGLNNEQFF
V gene: TRBV2
J gene: TRBJ2-1

CDR3 protein: CATSSPTGGTGQYF
V gene: TRBV15
J gene: TRBJ2-7

CDR3 protein: CAISDDYEQYF
V gene: TRBV10-3
J gene: TRBJ2-7

CDR3 protein: CASSPQGRTEAFF
V gene: TRBV6-6
J gene: TRBJ1-1

CDR3 protein: CASSQHVGTGWFNEQFF
V gene: TRBV7-3
J gene: TRBJ2-1

CDR3 protein: CASSFRVAGGTLGEQYF
V gene: TRBV27
J gene: TRBJ2-7

CDR3 protein: CASSTQPFAINTEAFF
V gene: TRBV7-9
J gene: TRBJ1-1

CDR3 protein: CASTASWGNTDTQYF
V gene: TRBV5-1
J gene: TRBJ2-3

CDR3 protein: CASSLSSVLDTGELFF
V gene: TRBV11-2
J gene: TRBJ2-2

CDR3 protein: CASSPAPRASSYEQYF
V gene: TRBV7-9
J gene: TRBJ2-7

CDR3 protein: CASSIYREGSPLHF
V gene: TRBV2
J gene: TRBJ1-6

CDR3 protein: CASSRRKGPHGYTF
V gene: TRBV21-1
J gene: TRBJ1-2

CDR3 protein: CASSLFADGANVLTF
V gene: TRBV7-2
J gene: TRBJ2-6

CDR3 protein: CASSLSRQGPYEQYF
V gene: TRBV7-8
J gene: TRBJ2-7

CDR3 protein: CASSPSGGLGSPLHF
V gene: TRBV12-3/TRBV12-4
J gene: TRBJ1-6

CDR3 protein: CSVDKASGGPLETQYF
V gene: TRBV29-1
J gene: TRBJ2-5

CDR3 protein: CASSLRATREETQYF
V gene: TRBV3-1
J gene: TRBJ2-5

CDR3 protein: CASGRGGSYNEQFF
V gene: TRBV5-1
J gene: TRBJ2-1

CDR3 protein: CASSRVPFSQPQHF
V gene: TRBV6-1
J gene: TRBJ1-5

CDR3 protein: CASSLIGKYSGELFF
V gene: TRBV5-6
J gene: TRBJ2-2

CDR3 protein: CASSPSSGGAVDTQYF
V gene: TRBV7-9
J gene: TRBJ2-3

CDR3 protein: CASRYSGTGRTEAFF
V gene: TRBV6-5
J gene: TRBJ1-1

CDR3 protein: CASSLVSPNTEAFF
V gene: TRBV7-7
J gene: TRBJ1-1

CDR3 protein: CASSYSTVDYGYTF
V gene: TRBV6-2/TRBV6-3
J gene: TRBJ1-2

CDR3 protein: CASSPQGLAGNEQFF
V gene: TRBV5-1
J gene: TRBJ2-1

CDR3 protein: CASRLDSEAFF
V gene: TRBV12-3/TRBV12-4
J gene: TRBJ1-1

CDR3 protein: CASSLGASGRETQYF
V gene: TRBV5-4
J gene: TRBJ2-5

CDR3 protein: CASSQDWVADTQYF
V gene: TRBV14
J gene: TRBJ2-3

CDR3 protein: CASSPGGRSTDTQYF
V gene: TRBV5-4
J gene: TRBJ2-3

CDR3 protein: CASSLSGGATTHEQYF
V gene: TRBV5-6
J gene: TRBJ2-7

CDR3 protein: CASSGYGGAIGNTIYF
V gene: TRBV6-1
J gene: TRBJ1-3

CDR3 protein: CSARSGAVNSPLHF
V gene: TRBV20-1
J gene: TRBJ1-6

CDR3 protein: CASSPSMTEAFF
V gene: TRBV7-2
J gene: TRBJ1-1

CDR3 protein: CASSWGGSDKRALHF
V gene: TRBV5-6
J gene: TRBJ1-6

CDR3 protein: CASSRRGPMDNMQTQYF
V gene: TRBV4-1
J gene: TRBJ2-5

CDR3 protein: CSAFTGTSYEQFF
V gene: TRBV20-1
J gene: TRBJ2-1

CDR3 protein: CASSFGGGWEQFF
V gene: TRBV5-5
J gene: TRBJ2-1

CDR3 protein: CASSPFRGLNTEAFF
V gene: TRBV28
J gene: TRBJ1-1

CDR3 protein: CASSLERARGSPLHF
V gene: TRBV5-1
J gene: TRBJ1-6

CDR3 protein: CASSQRTRDYNEQFF
V gene: TRBV3-1
J gene: TRBJ2-1

CDR3 protein: CASSQNSLAGSYEQYF
V gene: TRBV4-2
J gene: TRBJ2-7

CDR3 protein: CASSPGYGLAPETQYF
V gene: TRBV11-1
J gene: TRBJ2-5

CDR3 protein: CASSKTGQGAYNEQFF
V gene: TRBV6-1
J gene: TRBJ2-1

CDR3 protein: CASSALAGGSADTQYF
V gene: TRBV7-2
J gene: TRBJ2-3

CDR3 protein: CASSSTVLETQYF
V gene: TRBV6-5
J gene: TRBJ2-5

CDR3 protein: CSARLDREAFF
V gene: TRBV20-1
J gene: TRBJ1-1

CDR3 protein: CASSSTSGVSYNEQFF
V gene: TRBV5-1
J gene: TRBJ2-1